This T cell receptor (beta chain) stems from a study of T cell responses to AZD1222 COVID-19 vaccine. The protocol was immunoSEQ multiplex PCR, while the TCRdb copy is restricted to in-frame clones and leaves out a portion. The table includes some 170,000 clones, roughly 92% detected once. Notes on this clone: The sample contains more than one DNA sequence encoding this CDR3.

CDR1 is SEHNR, CDR2 FQNEAQ, per germline (reference sequence). This CDR3 spans 16 amino acids. V was pared by 5 bases and J by 0 bases, with 6 bases of the junction left unmatched. V is TRBV7-9 and J is TRBJ2-1, with 8 positions matching TRBD1. The clonotype was recovered from an adult in good health. The sequencing used peripheral blood, collected on day 0 of AZD1222 vaccination. DNA for the CDR3: TGTGCCAGCAGCCCGCGGACAGGGAGCTCCTACAATGAGCAGTTCTTC. The encoded protein is CASSPRTGSSYNEQFF.